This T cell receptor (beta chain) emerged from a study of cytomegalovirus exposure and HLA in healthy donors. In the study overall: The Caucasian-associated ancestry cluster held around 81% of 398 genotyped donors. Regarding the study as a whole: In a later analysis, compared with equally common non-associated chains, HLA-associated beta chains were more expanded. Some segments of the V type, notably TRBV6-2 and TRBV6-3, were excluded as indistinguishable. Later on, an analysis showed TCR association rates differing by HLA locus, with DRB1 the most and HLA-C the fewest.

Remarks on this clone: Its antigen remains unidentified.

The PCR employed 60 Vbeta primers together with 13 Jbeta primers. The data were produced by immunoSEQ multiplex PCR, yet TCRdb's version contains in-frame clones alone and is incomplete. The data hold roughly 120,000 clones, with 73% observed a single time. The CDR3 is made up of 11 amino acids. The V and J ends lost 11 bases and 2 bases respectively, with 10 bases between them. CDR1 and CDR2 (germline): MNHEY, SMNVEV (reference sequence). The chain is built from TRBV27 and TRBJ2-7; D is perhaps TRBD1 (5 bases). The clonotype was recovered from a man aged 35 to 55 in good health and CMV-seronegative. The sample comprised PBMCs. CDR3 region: CARPDTYEQYF. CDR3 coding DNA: TGTGCCCGACCGGACACCTACGAGCAGTACTTC.